Given below is one T cell receptor (beta chain) in context. Antigen specificity is unknown. These data originate in a study of T cell responses to AZD1222 COVID-19 vaccine. On the study more broadly: Second doses at about 4 or about 12 weeks were pooled.

Study outcomes and limitations: Seropositive status at baseline applied to only six AZD1222 recipients. In all cases, repertoires were sampled only after the peak T cell response. Females made up more of the donors, who were largely white British, and clonal diversity may have come out too low.

Only in-frame clones appear in the TCRdb table, and some are missing; sequencing was by immunoSEQ multiplex PCR. The repertoire holds around 110,000 clones, with roughly nine tenths as singletons. The CDR3 has 14 amino acids. Germline-derived CDR1 and CDR2 are LNHDA and SQIVND (reference sequence). V lost 5 bases and J lost 0; bases outside the gene matches: 3. This TCR came from an adult in good health. The chain combines TRBV19 with TRBJ1-1; 7 nucleotides line up with TRBD1. The sample here was peripheral blood, taken on day 0 of AZD1222 vaccination. In DNA form, the CDR3 reads TGTGCCAGTAGTGAGGGGGCCTTGAACACTGAAGCTTTCTTT. Translation gives CASSEGALNTEAFF.